This is a list of T cell receptor beta chains from one sample in a study of T cell clones after liver transplantation. Produced via immunoSEQ multiplex PCR; TCRdb's table is partial and in-frame only. The top ten hold approximately 0.92% of the sample, which has 55,000 to 70,000 clones, more than 85% seen once. Material: CD4+ T cells from blood, obtained nearly 26 months after liver transplant. These receptors were collected from a human patient who received a liver transplant. Some T cells may be transferred from the graft donor. CDR3s include the opening cysteine and the closing phenylalanine or tryptophan. The D gene is left open where the match is weak. For some rows the clone size is stated as once, few or many, or as a class when expanded; others skip it.

-	TRBV15	TRBJ2-7	-	14	CATSPLTVANEQYF	TGTGCCACCAGCCCACTGACCGTTGCTAACGAGCAGTACTTC
TRBD1	TRBV10-2	TRBJ2-7	-	15	CASSDPGDRGYEQYF	TGCGCCAGCAGTGACCCCGGGGACAGGGGCTACGAGCAGTACTTC
TRBD1	TRBV7-3	TRBJ2-2	-	15	CASSPDRGYTGELFF	TGTGCCAGCAGCCCGGACAGGGGCTACACCGGGGAGCTGTTTTTT
-	TRBV2	TRBJ2-1	-	14	CASSEQSSYNEQFF	TGTGCCAGCAGTGAACAGAGCTCCTACAATGAGCAGTTCTTC
TRBD1	TRBV10-3	TRBJ1-3	once	17	CAISSGGQVLSGNTIYF	TGTGCCATCAGTTCAGGCGGACAGGTCCTCTCTGGAAACACCATATATTTT
-	TRBV7-3	TRBJ2-1	-	15	CASSSDSDLSGEQFF	TGTGCCAGCAGCTCCGACAGCGACCTCAGCGGGGAGCAGTTCTTC
TRBD2	TRBV5-6	TRBJ2-1	-	15	CASSPPAGGPNEQFF	TGTGCCAGCAGCCCGCCCGCGGGAGGGCCTAATGAGCAGTTCTTC
-	TRBV28	TRBJ1-3	-	12	CASSLLGNTIYF	TGTGCCAGCAGTTTGTTGGGAAACACCATATATTTT
TRBD1	TRBV29-1	TRBJ1-2	-	12	CSVTGTADGYTF	TGCAGCGTCACCGGGACAGCGGATGGCTACACCTTC
-	TRBV5-1	TRBJ2-3	-	15	CATSSLGSPTDTQYF	TGCGCCACCTCTAGTCTCGGTAGCCCCACAGATACGCAGTATTTT
-	TRBV19	TRBJ2-5	-	14	CASRDPYGQETQYF	TGTGCCAGTCGAGACCCCTACGGCCAAGAGACCCAGTACTTC
-	TRBV21-1	TRBJ1-2	-	11	CASSKVGSYTF	TGTGCCAGCAGCAAAGTAGGAAGCTACACCTTC
TRBD2	TRBV11-2	TRBJ2-1	once	15	CASKRASGRATEQFF	TGTGCCAGCAAAAGGGCTAGCGGGAGGGCCACTGAGCAGTTCTTC
-	TRBV7-2	TRBJ2-7	-	13	CASSRTPSYEQYF	TGTGCCAGCAGCCGGACCCCCTCCTACGAGCAGTACTTC
-	TRBV7-3	TRBJ2-1	-	16	CASSLTRDGSGDEQFF	TGTGCCAGCAGCTTAACCCGTGACGGGAGTGGAGATGAGCAGTTCTTC
TRBD2	TRBV9	TRBJ2-1	-	15	CASSVGAGGLNEQFF	TGTGCCAGCAGCGTAGGAGCGGGAGGCCTCAATGAGCAGTTCTTC
-	TRBV20-1	TRBJ2-3	once	11	CSAIDGDTQYF	TGCAGTGCTATAGACGGGGATACGCAGTATTTT
TRBD2	TRBV7-9	TRBJ2-7	-	15	CASSRSGRAPYEQYF	TGTGCCAGCAGCCGTAGCGGGAGGGCCCCCTACGAGCAGTACTTC
-	TRBV28	TRBJ2-7	-	16	CASSPGGTGSHYEQYF	TGTGCCAGCAGTCCGGGGGGCACAGGGAGTCACTACGAGCAGTACTTC
TRBD1	TRBV18	TRBJ1-5	-	15	CASSRDRGRDQPQHF	TGTGCCAGCTCACGGGACAGGGGACGGGATCAGCCCCAGCATTTT
TRBD2	TRBV19	TRBJ2-1	-	13	CATRGGLINEQFF	TGTGCCACCCGGGGGGGGCTGATTAATGAGCAGTTCTTC
TRBD1	TRBV5-6	TRBJ2-4	-	12	CASSSDRGIQYF	TGTGCCAGCAGCTCGGACAGGGGCATTCAGTACTTC
-	TRBV7-8	TRBJ2-2	-	18	CASSFPASGRPNTGELFF	TGTGCCAGCAGCTTCCCCGCATCCGGGAGACCTAACACCGGGGAGCTGTTTTTT
-	TRBV5-1	TRBJ1-6	few	13	CASSLDQNSPLHF	TGCGCCAGCAGCTTGGACCAAAATTCACCCCTCCACTTT
-	TRBV30	TRBJ2-7	-	12	CAWSRGAYEQYF	TGTGCCTGGAGCCGGGGAGCTTACGAGCAGTACTTC
-	TRBV5-6	TRBJ1-4	few	15	CASSLRGHQNEKLFF	TGTGCCAGCAGCCTCAGGGGACATCAAAATGAAAAACTGTTTTTT
-	TRBV5-1	TRBJ2-1	few	14	CASSLDLGANEQFF	TGCGCCAGCAGCTTGGACCTGGGGGCCAATGAGCAGTTCTTC
TRBD1	TRBV4-2	TRBJ2-7	-	17	CASSQDLGTGGSYEQYF	TGTGCCAGCAGCCAAGATTTAGGGACAGGGGGCAGTTACGAGCAGTACTTC
TRBD2	TRBV19	TRBJ2-2	once	16	CATREVRVGTSGELFF	TGTGCCACCCGGGAGGTGAGGGTGGGGACTAGCGGGGAGCTGTTTTTT
TRBD1	TRBV29-1	TRBJ2-1	-	15	CSVLFDRASYNEQFF	TGCAGCGTCCTTTTCGACAGGGCCTCCTACAATGAGCAGTTCTTC
-	TRBV2	TRBJ2-3	-	11	CASGYTDTQYF	TGTGCCAGCGGCTACACAGATACGCAGTATTTT
TRBD2	TRBV7-2	TRBJ2-1	once	14	CASSLAGSYNEQFF	TGTGCCAGCAGCCTAGCGGGGTCATACAATGAGCAGTTCTTC
TRBD2	TRBV6-1	TRBJ2-3	-	15	CASRLAGSSTDTQYF	TGTGCCAGCAGGCTAGCGGGCTCTAGCACAGATACGCAGTATTTT
TRBD1	TRBV5-1	TRBJ1-1	-	15	CASSFQGGTNTEAFF	TGCGCCAGCAGCTTCCAGGGGGGGACGAACACTGAAGCTTTCTTT
-	TRBV5-1	TRBJ2-5	-	14	CASSLSAAQETQYF	TGCGCCAGCAGCTTGTCGGCAGCACAAGAGACCCAGTACTTC
-	TRBV29-1	TRBJ2-3	-	16	CSVEASPRGRRDTQYF	TGCAGCGTTGAAGCCAGCCCTCGGGGGCGCCGAGATACGCAGTATTTT
-	TRBV5-1	TRBJ1-1	-	15	CASKSISGKNTEAFF	TGCGCCAGCAAAAGCATTTCGGGTAAGAACACTGAAGCTTTCTTT
TRBD1	TRBV6-5	TRBJ2-5	-	14	CASSSMTGGKTQYF	TGTGCCAGCAGTTCCATGACAGGGGGGAAGACCCAGTACTTC
TRBD1	TRBV15	TRBJ1-1	-	14	CATSRDRGGTEAFF	TGTGCCACCAGCAGAGACAGGGGGGGCACTGAAGCTTTCTTT